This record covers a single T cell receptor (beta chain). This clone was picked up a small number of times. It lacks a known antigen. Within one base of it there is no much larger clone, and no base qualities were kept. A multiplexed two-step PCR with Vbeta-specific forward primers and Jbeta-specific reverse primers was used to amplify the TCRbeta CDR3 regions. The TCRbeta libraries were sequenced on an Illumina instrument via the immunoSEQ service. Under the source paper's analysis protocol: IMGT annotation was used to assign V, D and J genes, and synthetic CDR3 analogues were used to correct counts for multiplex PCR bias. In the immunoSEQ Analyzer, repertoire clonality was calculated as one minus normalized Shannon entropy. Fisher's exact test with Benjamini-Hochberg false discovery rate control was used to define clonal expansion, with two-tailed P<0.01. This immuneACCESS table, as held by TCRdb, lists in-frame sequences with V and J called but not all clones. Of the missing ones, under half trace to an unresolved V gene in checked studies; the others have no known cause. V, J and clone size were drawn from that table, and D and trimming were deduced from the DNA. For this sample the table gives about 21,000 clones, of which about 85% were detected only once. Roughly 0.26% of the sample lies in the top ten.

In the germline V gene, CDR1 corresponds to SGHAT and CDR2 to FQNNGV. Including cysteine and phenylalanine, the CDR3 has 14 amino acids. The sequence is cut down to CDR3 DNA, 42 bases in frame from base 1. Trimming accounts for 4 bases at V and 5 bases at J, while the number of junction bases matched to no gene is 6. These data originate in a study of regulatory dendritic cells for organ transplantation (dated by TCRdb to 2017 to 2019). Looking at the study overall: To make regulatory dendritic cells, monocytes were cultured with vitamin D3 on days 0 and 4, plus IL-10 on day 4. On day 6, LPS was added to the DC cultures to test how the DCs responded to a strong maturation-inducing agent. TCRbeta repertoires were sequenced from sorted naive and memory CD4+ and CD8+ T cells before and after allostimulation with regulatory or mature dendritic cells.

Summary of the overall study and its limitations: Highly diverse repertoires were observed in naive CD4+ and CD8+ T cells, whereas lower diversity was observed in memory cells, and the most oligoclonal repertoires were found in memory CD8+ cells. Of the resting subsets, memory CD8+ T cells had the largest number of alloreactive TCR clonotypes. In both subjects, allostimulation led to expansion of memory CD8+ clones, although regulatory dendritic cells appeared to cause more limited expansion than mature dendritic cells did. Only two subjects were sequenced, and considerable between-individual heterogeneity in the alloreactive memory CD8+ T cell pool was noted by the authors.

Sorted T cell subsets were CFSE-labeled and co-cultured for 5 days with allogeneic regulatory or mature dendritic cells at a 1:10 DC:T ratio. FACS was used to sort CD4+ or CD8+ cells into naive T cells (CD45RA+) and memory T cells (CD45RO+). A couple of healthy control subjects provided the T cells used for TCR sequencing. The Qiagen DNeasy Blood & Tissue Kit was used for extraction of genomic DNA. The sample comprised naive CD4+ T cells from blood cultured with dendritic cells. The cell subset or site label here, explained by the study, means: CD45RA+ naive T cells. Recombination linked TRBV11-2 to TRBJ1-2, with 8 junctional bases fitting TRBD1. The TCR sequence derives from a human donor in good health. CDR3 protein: CASSSLGTGYGYTF. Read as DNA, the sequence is TGTGCCAGCAGCTCGCTAGGGACAGGATATGGCTACACCTTC. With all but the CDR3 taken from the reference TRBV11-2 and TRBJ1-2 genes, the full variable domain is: EAGVAQSPRYKIIEKRQSVAFWCNPISGHATLYWYQQILGQGPKLLIQFQNNGVVDDSQLPKDRFSAERLKGVDSTLKIQPAKLEDSAVYLCASSSLGTGYGYTFGSGTRLTVV.